The rows below give T cell receptor beta chains drawn from one sample of a study of blood T cell repertoires in COVID-19. The repertoire was sequenced with immunoSEQ multiplex PCR; TCRdb's copy has only in-frame clones and lacks some. The sample lists roughly 77,000 clones; less than 85% were seen once. Sequenced material: peripheral blood. The receptors derive from a woman in her sixties or seventies with acute or convalescent COVID-19. CDR3s include the opening cysteine and the closing phenylalanine or tryptophan. A D gene is named only where the DNA matches it firmly. Some rows mark clone size as missing; the rest say once, few, many or name a class of expanded clone.

d_gene,j_gene,v_gene,abundance,CDR3aa,CDR3nt
TRBD1,TRBJ1-2,TRBV11-3,.,CASPGTELFNYGYTF,TGTGCCAGCCCCGGGACAGAACTTTTTAACTATGGCTACACCTTC
TRBD1,TRBJ2-7,TRBV6-1,once,CASSGLRGQKSYEQYF,TGTGCCAGCAGTGGCCTCCGGGGACAGAAGTCCTACGAGCAGTACTTC
.,TRBJ1-2,TRBV19,.,CASSPDIFNYGYTF,TGTGCCAGTAGTCCGGACATATTTAACTATGGCTACACCTTC
.,TRBJ1-2,TRBV14,.,CASSAGTYGYTF,TGTGCCAGCAGCGCAGGGACTTATGGCTACACCTTC
TRBD1,TRBJ1-4,TRBV7-9,.,CASRGGQVNEKLFF,TGTGCCAGCAGGGGGGGACAGGTTAATGAAAAACTGTTTTTT
.,TRBJ2-1,TRBV6-4,.,CASSLGSSYNEQFF,TGTGCCAGCAGTCTGGGCAGCTCCTACAATGAGCAGTTCTTC
.,TRBJ1-5,TRBV5-6,.,CASSQGRGVEQPQHF,TGTGCCAGCTCCCAGGGGCGGGGGGTGGAACAGCCCCAGCATTTT
.,TRBJ1-1,TRBV6-1,.,CASSEELGNSEAFF,TGTGCCAGCAGTGAAGAGCTAGGTAATAGTGAAGCTTTCTTT
.,TRBJ1-3,TRBV6-1,.,CASSAGGGRFSGNTIYF,TGTGCCAGCAGTGCCGGCGGGGGGCGCTTCTCTGGAAACACCATATATTTT
TRBD1,TRBJ1-2,TRBV4-1,few,CASSPPTGLDGYTF,TGCGCCAGCAGCCCCCCGACAGGGTTGGATGGCTACACCTTC
.,TRBJ1-5,TRBV5-1,.,CASSLTGGVDQPQHF,TGCGCCAGCAGCTTAACAGGAGGGGTCGATCAGCCCCAGCATTTT
.,TRBJ2-7,TRBV5-1,.,CASSLGLGAGDEQYF,TGCGCCAGCAGCTTGGGTCTGGGGGCCGGCGACGAGCAGTACTTC
TRBD2,TRBJ2-7,TRBV15,.,CATSRAGGSYEQYF,TGTGCCACCAGCAGAGCGGGGGGCTCCTACGAGCAGTACTTC
TRBD1,TRBJ2-3,TRBV6-2/TRBV6-3,once,CASSYSRDRGSDTDTQYF,TGTGCCAGCAGTTACTCGAGGGACAGGGGCTCCGACACAGATACGCAGTATTTT
.,TRBJ2-3,TRBV21-1,.,CASSLESGSTDTQYF,TGTGCCAGCAGCCTGGAGAGCGGATCCACAGATACGCAGTATTTT
.,TRBJ1-3,TRBV19,.,CASSILQGTFGNTIYF,TGTGCCAGTAGTATCTTACAGGGTACTTTTGGAAACACCATATATTTT
.,TRBJ2-7,TRBV11-3,.,CASSYGDSNFEQYF,TGTGCCAGCAGCTATGGGGACTCAAACTTCGAGCAGTACTTC
.,TRBJ1-2,TRBV6-2/TRBV6-3,.,CASSYEDRQYLGYTF,TGTGCCAGCAGTTACGAAGACCGACAGTATTTGGGCTACACCTTC
.,TRBJ1-5,TRBV19,.,CASSIGGYSNQPQHF,TGTGCCAGTAGTATAGGCGGGTACAGCAATCAGCCCCAGCATTTT
.,TRBJ1-1,TRBV7-9,.,CASSTTEAFF,TGTGCCAGCAGTACAACGGAAGCTTTCTTT
.,TRBJ1-6,TRBV14,once,CASSQGSYNSPLHF,TGTGCCAGCAGCCAAGGTTCTTATAATTCACCCCTCCACTTT
.,TRBJ1-1,TRBV4-1,.,CASSQAPPGQLNTEAFF,TGCGCCAGCAGCCAAGCTCCCCCGGGACAACTGAACACTGAAGCTTTCTTT
.,TRBJ2-1,TRBV5-5,once,CASSFERTYSYNEQFF,TGTGCCAGCAGCTTCGAACGGACTTACTCCTACAATGAGCAGTTCTTC
TRBD2,TRBJ2-3,TRBV7-2,.,CASSLSGGTDTQYF,TGTGCCAGCAGCTTGAGCGGGGGCACAGATACGCAGTATTTT
.,TRBJ1-6,TRBV4-2,.,CASSQVAGTNSPLHF,TGTGCCAGCAGCCAAGTTGCGGGTACCAATTCACCCCTCCACTTT
.,TRBJ1-1,TRBV4-3,.,CASSPALMNTEAFF,TGCGCCAGCAGCCCAGCGCTAATGAACACTGAAGCTTTCTTT
.,TRBJ1-6,TRBV2,.,CASSASQDSSYNSPLHF,TGTGCCAGCAGTGCCTCCCAGGACAGTTCCTATAATTCACCCCTCCACTTT
.,TRBJ2-7,TRBV19,.,CATRSRRGLHEQYF,TGTGCTACCCGTTCACGCAGGGGCCTCCACGAGCAGTACTTC
TRBD1,TRBJ1-1,TRBV29-1,few,CSVSQGVGTEAFF,TGCAGCGTATCACAGGGGGTTGGCACTGAAGCTTTCTTT
TRBD2,TRBJ2-3,TRBV7-2,.,CASSFGRGRANTQYF,TGTGCCAGCAGCTTTGGACGGGGGAGGGCGAATACGCAGTATTTT
TRBD2,TRBJ2-1,TRBV5-1,.,CASSPRASGGFWPFF,TGCGCCAGCAGCCCCCGGGCTAGCGGGGGGTTCTGGCCGTTCTTC
.,TRBJ1-1,TRBV10-3,once,CAITDDSHGAFF,TGTGCCATCACCGACGACAGTCACGGAGCTTTCTTT
.,TRBJ2-2,TRBV19,.,CASSSRRAQPWELFF,TGTGCCAGTAGTAGTAGGAGGGCCCAGCCTTGGGAGCTGTTTTTT
TRBD2,TRBJ2-3,TRBV24-1,.,CATSDSRRGPSGGGGTQYF,TGTGCCACCAGTGATTCACGCCGAGGACCTAGCGGGGGAGGGGGTACGCAGTATTTT
.,TRBJ1-2,TRBV19,.,CASATGLSGYTF,TGTGCCAGTGCCACAGGGTTGAGTGGCTACACCTTC
.,TRBJ1-5,TRBV6-2/TRBV6-3,few,CASSYSAALANQPQHF,TGTGCCAGCAGTTACTCGGCAGCTTTAGCAAATCAGCCCCAGCATTTT
TRBD2,TRBJ2-5,TRBV7-9,.,CASAVGLAVQETQYF,TGTGCCAGCGCCGTGGGACTAGCGGTCCAAGAGACCCAGTACTTC
.,TRBJ1-5,TRBV19,.,CASSKFRDNQPQHF,TGTGCCAGTAGTAAATTCAGGGATAATCAGCCCCAGCATTTT
.,TRBJ1-2,TRBV7-9,few,CASRTDGSLYGYTF,TGTGCCAGCAGAACAGACGGGAGTCTTTATGGCTACACCTTC
.,TRBJ1-2,TRBV7-9,.,CASLREGSNFGYTF,TGTGCCAGTCTTAGGGAGGGGAGTAATTTCGGCTACACCTTC
TRBD2,TRBJ2-1,TRBV2,.,CASSDLTSGGYNEQFF,TGTGCCAGCAGTGACTTGACTAGCGGGGGATACAATGAGCAGTTCTTC
TRBD1,TRBJ1-5,TRBV7-8,.,CASSWTGGSNQPQHF,TGTGCCAGCAGCTGGACAGGGGGCAGCAATCAGCCCCAGCATTTT
.,TRBJ2-1,TRBV11-1,few,CASSQRGNYNEQFF,TGTGCCAGCAGCCAGAGGGGGAACTACAATGAGCAGTTCTTC
TRBD1,TRBJ1-3,TRBV19,.,CASSFDRDSGNTIYF,TGTGCCAGTAGTTTCGACAGGGACTCTGGAAACACCATATATTTT
.,TRBJ1-1,TRBV20-1,.,CSARDSRGAFF,TGCAGTGCTAGAGATAGTCGGGGAGCTTTCTTT
.,TRBJ1-2,TRBV24-1,.,CATSDFQGYGYTF,TGTGCCACCAGTGATTTTCAGGGGTATGGCTACACCTTC
.,TRBJ1-3,TRBV7-2,.,CASSFGKTGNTIYF,TGTGCCAGCAGCTTCGGGAAAACTGGAAACACCATATATTTT
TRBD1,TRBJ2-5,TRBV4-3,.,CASSQNRGGRETQYF,TGCGCCAGCAGCCAAAACAGGGGTGGGCGGGAGACCCAGTACTTC